These 17 T cell receptor beta chains originate from one sample sequenced in a study of T cell changes during pregnancy in multiple sclerosis. The protocol was immunoSEQ multiplex PCR, while the TCRdb copy is restricted to in-frame clones and leaves out a portion. The sample carries around 30,000 clones, 90% recorded once. This specimen was CD8+ T cells from peripheral blood mononuclear cells, taken in the second trimester of pregnancy. The receptors here all came from a female donor with multiple sclerosis, enrolled in a pregnancy study.

A single count supports this clone. The chain couples TRBV4-1 to TRBJ2-5; D gene unclear. The J call may be mistaken, given a closer DNA end match to TRBJ2-7. Germline CDR1 is MGHRA and CDR2 is YSYEKL. The CDR3 has 16 residues. The CDR3 coding sequence is TGCGCCAGCAGCCAAGATAGCCAGCTTAGCTCCTACGAGCAGTACTTC. It encodes CASSQDSQLSSYEQYF.

The chain has TRBV13 and TRBJ2-7; 9 bases are a match to TRBD2. Germline V gives CDR1 PRHDT, CDR2 FYEKMQ (reference sequence). This CDR3 comprises 14 residues. With V trimmed by 5 bases and J by 1 base, 3 bases remained unmatched. The DNA of the CDR3 is TGTGCCAGCAGCGGGCTAGCGGGATCCTACGAGCAGTACTTC. Amino acid sequence: CASSGLAGSYEQYF.

The V gene is TRBV10-3, the J gene TRBJ2-1; tentative D call: TRBD2 (6 bases). Per the germline V gene, CDR1 is ENHRY and CDR2 is SYGVKD. Trimming left V 4 bases short and J 9 bases short, with 22 bases between. There are 16 residues in the CDR3. As DNA, the CDR3 is TGTGCCATCAGTGGTCGGGAGATAAGTACTGGGAGTGAGCAGTTCTTC. Translated, it gives CAISGREISTGSEQFF.

This chain links TRBV5-1 with TRBJ2-7, with 8 nucleotides matching TRBD2. After removal of 5 bases from V and 4 bases from J, the junction contained 8 bases not matched to a gene. CDR1 is SGHRS and CDR2 is YFSETQ in the germline V gene. The CDR3 has 14 residues. CDR3 DNA sequence: TGCGCCAGCAGTCCCGGGACTAGTCCGTACGAGCAGTACTTC. It translates to CASSPGTSPYEQYF.

The chain recombines TRBV5-1 with TRBJ2-7; 8 positions match TRBD1. Losses at the gene ends were 2 bases for V and 4 bases for J; bases not matched to a gene: 17. Germline CDR1 reads SGHRS; CDR2 reads YFSETQ. CDR3 size: 18 residues. The CDR3 DNA sequence: TGCGCCAGCAGCTTCCGTTTCCCAGGGGGCTTTTGGAGGTACGAGCAGTACTTC. Residues: CASSFRFPGGFWRYEQYF.

This clone was counted a single time. The V gene is TRBV2, the J gene TRBJ1-5, with D unclear. Trimming removed 5 bases at V and 3 bases at J, with 8 bases between. The CDR3 runs to 13 residues. Germline values: CDR1 SNHLY, CDR2 FYNNEI. The CDR3, as DNA: TGTGCCAGCAGTACCATACACAATCAGCCCCAGCATTTT. Protein product: CASSTIHNQPQHF. Based on the CDR3 plus reference TRBV2 and TRBJ1-5, the full variable domain is EPEVTQTPSHQVTQMGQEVILRCVPISNHLYFYWYRQILGQKVEFLVSFYNNEISEKSEIFDDQFSVERPDGSNFTLKIRSTKLEDSAMYFCASSTIHNQPQHFGDGTRLSIL.

CDR3 protein: CASSPSGSGPPYEQYF. DNA of the CDR3: TGTGCCAGCAGCCCATCTGGTAGCGGACCGCCCTACGAGCAGTACTTC. The chain is built from TRBV13 and TRBJ2-7; tentative D call: TRBD2 (6 bases). Germline V lookup: CDR1 PRHDT, CDR2 FYEKMQ (reference sequence). The V and J ends lost 5 bases and 2 bases respectively, with 19 bases between them. The CDR3 runs 16 residues.

This chain connects TRBV29-1 to TRBJ2-7; D gene uncertain. The DNA matches TRBJ2-1 better at its end, which makes the J call doubtful. Germline V gives CDR1 SQVTM, CDR2 ANQGSEA. CDR3 length: 14 residues. Here the CDR3 DNA reads TGCAGCGATCAAGGGCATTTTGACTACAATGAGCAGTTCTTC. It yields the protein CSDQGHFDYNEQFF.

The chain recombines TRBV7-9 with TRBJ2-7; no definite D call. From germline, CDR1 is SEHNR and CDR2 FQNEAQ (reference sequence). The CDR3 runs to 12 residues. Trimming cost V 1 base and J 6 bases, with 7 bases left between them. CDR3 amino acids: CASSLGGIEQYF. Written as DNA, the CDR3 is TGTGCCAGCAGCTTAGGCGGAATCGAGCAGTACTTC.

This clone has only a few counts. This chain joins TRBV7-2 and TRBJ2-7; no definite D call. This CDR3 is 15 amino acids long. Germline-derived CDR1 and CDR2 are SGHTA and FQGNSA. V gave up 5 bases and J gave up 3 bases, with 17 bases separating them. CDR3 nucleotides: TGTGCCAGCAGCCCGAGACCGTTAGCCCACTACGAGCAGTACTTC. It yields the protein CASSPRPLAHYEQYF.

This sequence joins TRBV4-2 and TRBJ1-2; the match to TRBD1 covers 8 bases. This CDR3 region has 15 residues. Trimming took 4 bases from V and 3 from J; bases not matched to a gene: 7. Per the germline V gene, CDR1 is LGHNA and CDR2 is YNFKEQ. CDR3 coding DNA: TGTGCCAGCAGCCGATGGACAGGGAGGGACTATGGCTACACCTTC. Amino acids: CASSRWTGRDYGYTF.

The gene calls are TRBV7-2 and TRBJ2-2; 8 bases fit TRBD2. Germline V gives CDR1 SGHTA, CDR2 FQGNSA. The CDR3 is 14 amino acids. The junction had 2 bases not matched to a gene; V was cut back by 1 base and J by 7 bases. The CDR3 bases are TGTGCCAGCAGCTTAGTTACTAGCGGCGGGGAGCTGTTTTTT. Its protein is CASSLVTSGGELFF.

This sequence joins TRBV5-4 and TRBJ2-3, with 9 bases identical to TRBD2. V lost 0 bases to trimming and J lost 2 bases; unmatched junction nucleotides: 4. The germline V gene encodes CDR1 SGHNT and CDR2 YYREEE (reference sequence). CDR3 length equals 16 residues. Here the CDR3 DNA reads TGTGCCAGCAGCTTGGGCCTAGCGGGGATCACAGATACGCAGTATTTT. Residues: CASSLGLAGITDTQYF.

The chain employs TRBV6-5 and TRBJ2-7, with 8 bases that match TRBD2. The CDR3 covers 13 residues. V shed 6 bases, J shed 4 bases, and the junction held 5 bases outside the gene matches. CDR1 MNHEY and CDR2 SVGAGI come from the germline V gene. The DNA for the CDR3 is TGTGCCAGCAGACCGGGACTAGATTACGAGCAGTACTTC. Protein sequence: CASRPGLDYEQYF.

The chain links TRBV9 to TRBJ2-5, with TRBD2 identical over 8 bases. The CDR3 is 13 residues long. V lost 3 bases, J lost 5 bases, and 3 bases stayed unmatched. The germline CDR1 and CDR2 sequences are SGDLS and YYNGEE. CDR3 in amino acids: CASSARTSETQYF. CDR3 DNA sequence: TGTGCCAGCAGCGCCCGGACTAGCGAGACCCAGTACTTC.

The chain combines TRBV5-6 with TRBJ2-5; maybe TRBD1 (5 bases). Looked up from germline, CDR1 is SGHDT and CDR2 is YYEEEE. The CDR3 is 14 amino acids. V was clipped by 5 bases and J by 3 bases, with 14 bases between them. CDR3 loop: CASRSQGPKETQYF. The DNA for the CDR3 is TGTGCCAGCAGGAGCCAGGGCCCCAAAGAGACCCAGTACTTC. Using reference TRBV5-6 and TRBJ2-5 for the parts outside the CDR3, the full variable domain is DAGVTQSPTHLIKTRGQQVTLRCSPKSGHDTVSWYQQALGQGPQFIFQYYEEEERQRGNFPDRFSGHQFPNYSSELNVNALLLGDSALYLCASRSQGPKETQYFGPGTRLLVL.

The chain recombines TRBV27 with TRBJ1-2; 7 positions agree with TRBD1. This CDR3 region has 13 residues. V trimming: 3 bases; J trimming: 4 bases; junction bases outside the gene matches: 2. Germline loops: CDR1 MNHEY, CDR2 SMNVEV (reference sequence). The CDR3 coding sequence is TGTGCCAGCAGTTTCGGACAGGCCTATGGCTACACCTTC. As protein: CASSFGQAYGYTF.